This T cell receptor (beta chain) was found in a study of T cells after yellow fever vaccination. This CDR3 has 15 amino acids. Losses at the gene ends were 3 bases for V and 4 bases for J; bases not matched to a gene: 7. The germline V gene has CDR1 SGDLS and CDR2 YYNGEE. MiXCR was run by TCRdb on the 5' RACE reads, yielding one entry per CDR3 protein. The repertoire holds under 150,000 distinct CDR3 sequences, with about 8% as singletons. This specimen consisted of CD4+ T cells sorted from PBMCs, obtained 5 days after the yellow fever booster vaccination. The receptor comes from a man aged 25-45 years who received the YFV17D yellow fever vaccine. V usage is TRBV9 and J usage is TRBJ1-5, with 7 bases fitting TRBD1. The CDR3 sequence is CASSGSGTENQPQHF. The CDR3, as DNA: TGTGCCAGCAGCGGTTCCGGGACAGAAAATCAGCCCCAGCATTTT.